This TCR beta chain was recorded in a study of spatial heterogeneity in lung cancer. Each CDR3 protein gets one entry after TCRdb re-called the 5' RACE reads with MiXCR. There are tens of thousands of distinct CDR3 sequences in the sample; 5.2% occur only once, and approximately 24% lies in the top ten. Documented time point: sample taken at primary tumor resection. The donor group consisted of over 55 patients who had untreated, early-stage non-small cell lung cancer. Frozen PBMC, nontumor lung or tumor provided whole RNA, which was sequenced unsorted. The CDR3 loop spans 12 amino acids. Per germline, CDR1 SGHVS and CDR2 FNYEAQ. This clonotype appeared many times. One end of the junction does not line up with germline, which may come from a read error.

The sample here was PBMCs, taken at surgery. The sequence came from a female donor with early-stage non-small cell lung cancer. V usage is TRBV7-6 and J usage is TRBJ1-6; 8 bases fit TRBD1. The CDR3: CASSPWTGPLHF. In nucleotides, the CDR3 is TGTGCCAGCAGCCCCTGGACAGGGCCCCTTCACTTT.